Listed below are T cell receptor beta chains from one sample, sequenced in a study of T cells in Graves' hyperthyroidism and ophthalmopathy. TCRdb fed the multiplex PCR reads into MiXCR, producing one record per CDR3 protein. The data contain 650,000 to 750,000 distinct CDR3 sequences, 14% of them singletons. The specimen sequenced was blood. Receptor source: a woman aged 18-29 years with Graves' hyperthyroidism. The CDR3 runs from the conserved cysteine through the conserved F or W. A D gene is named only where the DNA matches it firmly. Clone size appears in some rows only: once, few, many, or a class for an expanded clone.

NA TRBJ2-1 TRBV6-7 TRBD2 CASSYSGREFHNEQFF TGTGCCAGCAGTTACTCCGGGAGGGAGTTCCACAATGAGCAGTTCTTC
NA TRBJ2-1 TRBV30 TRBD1 CAWDRGPLNEQFF TGTGCCTGGGACAGGGGGCCACTCAATGAGCAGTTCTTC
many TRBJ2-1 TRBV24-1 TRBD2 CATSDAGLAGGASYNEQFF TGTGCCACCAGTGATGCGGGACTAGCGGGAGGGGCGTCCTACAATGAGCAGTTCTTC
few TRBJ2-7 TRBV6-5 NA CASSYSIYYEQYF TGTGCCAGCAGTTACTCGATATACTACGAGCAGTACTTC
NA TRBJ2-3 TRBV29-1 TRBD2 CSVRVAGGPGDTQYF TGCAGCGTCCGAGTAGCGGGAGGGCCCGGAGATACGCAGTATTTT
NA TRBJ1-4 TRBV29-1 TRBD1 CSVRDRATEKLFF TGCAGCGTTCGCGACAGGGCGACGGAAAAACTGTTTTTT
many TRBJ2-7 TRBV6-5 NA CASSYSRSSLYEQYF TGTGCCAGCAGTTACTCGAGGTCTAGTCTCTACGAGCAGTACTTC
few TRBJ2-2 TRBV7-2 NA CASSYYSAGELFF TGTGCCAGCAGCTACTACTCTGCCGGGGAGCTGTTTTTT
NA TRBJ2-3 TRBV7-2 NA CASSSLGASTDTQYF TGTGCCAGCAGCTCCCTTGGGGCTAGCACAGATACGCAGTATTTT
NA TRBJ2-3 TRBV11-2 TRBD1 CASSLVGGGDTQYF TGTGCCAGCAGCTTAGTAGGGGGCGGAGATACGCAGTATTTT
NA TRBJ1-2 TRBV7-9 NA CASSPGVPQTVLVRGGYTF TGTGCCAGCAGCCCCGGGGTCCCCCAGACAGTGCTGGTTAGGGGTGGCTACACCTTC
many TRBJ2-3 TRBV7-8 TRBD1 CASSFAGTDLLDTQYF TGTGCCAGCAGCTTTGCTGGGACAGACCTTCTTGATACGCAGTATTTT
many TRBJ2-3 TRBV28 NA CASSPTGEHSTDTQYF TGTGCCAGCAGTCCCACGGGGGAGCATAGCACAGATACGCAGTATTTT
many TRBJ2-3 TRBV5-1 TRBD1 CASSPATGQGHTDTQYF TGCGCCAGCAGCCCTGCAACGGGACAGGGCCACACAGATACGCAGTATTTT
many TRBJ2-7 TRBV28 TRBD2 CASKREARNYEQYF TGTGCCAGCAAGCGGGAAGCTCGTAACTACGAGCAGTACTTC
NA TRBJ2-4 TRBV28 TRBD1 CASSNSRRDREKNIQYF TGTGCCAGCAGTAATTCCCGGCGGGACAGGGAAAAAAACATTCAGTACTTC
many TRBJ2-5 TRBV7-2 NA CASSSQGSGETQYF TGTGCCAGCAGCTCCCAGGGATCTGGGGAGACCCAGTACTTC
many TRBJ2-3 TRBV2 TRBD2 CASSDLRLASTDTQYF TGTGCCAGCAGTGATCTTAGACTAGCAAGCACAGATACGCAGTATTTT
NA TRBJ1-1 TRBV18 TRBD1 CVSSPLGTGMNTEAFF TGTGTCAGCTCACCGCTTGGGACAGGGATGAACACTGAAGCTTTCTTT
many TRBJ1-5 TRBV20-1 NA CSANRDLDNQPQHF TGCAGTGCGAACCGGGACCTAGACAATCAGCCCCAGCATTTT
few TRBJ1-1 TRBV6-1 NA CASRGGKNTEAFF TGTGCCAGCAGAGGCGGGAAGAACACTGAAGCTTTCTTT
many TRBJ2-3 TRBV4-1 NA CASSQDQMGFTDTQYF TGCGCCAGCAGCCAAGACCAAATGGGGTTCACGGATACGCAGTATTTT
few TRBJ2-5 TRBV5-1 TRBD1 CASSTGAAGAETQYF TGCGCCAGCAGCACAGGGGCCGCCGGAGCGGAGACCCAGTACTTC
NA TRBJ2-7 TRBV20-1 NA CSARDVPAGSYEQYF TGCAGTGCTAGAGATGTACCGGCGGGCTCCTACGAGCAGTACTTC
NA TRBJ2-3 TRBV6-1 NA CASSGTDHTDTQYF TGTGCCAGCAGCGGAACAGACCACACAGATACGCAGTATTTT
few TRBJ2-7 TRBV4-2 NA CASSPLAGLSYGQYF TGTGCCAGCAGCCCCCTCGCGGGATTATCCTACGGGCAGTACTTC
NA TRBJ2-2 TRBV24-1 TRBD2 CATSEPSGKYTGELFF TGTGCCACCAGTGAGCCCAGCGGGAAATATACCGGGGAGCTGTTTTTT